The clone carrying this T cell receptor (beta chain) was seen a single time. What it binds is not known. The record originates from a study of shared clonotypes between healthy human individuals. Study results and caveats: Apart from blood, nothing was sampled; tissue repertoires likely differ. A reduction in generation probabilities was seen for non-shared clonotypes relative to those shared by all four donors.

V gave up 0 bases and J gave up 7 bases; unmatched junction bases: 3. The germline V gene encodes CDR1 SGHTA and CDR2 FQGTGA. The CDR3 contains 15 residues. The table came from immunoSEQ multiplex PCR; TCRdb's copy has only in-frame clones and leaves some out. This sample has about 2.3 million clones; 85% to 95% occur once, and the top ten carry 0.39%. This rearrangement joins TRBV7-3 to TRBJ2-1; 10 nucleotides align to TRBD2. The specimen was naive CD4+ T cells from PBMCs. As for subset: CD45RA+ positively selected. This receptor was obtained from a man younger than 35 in good health. Some clones in this sample may be carry-over from other donors' samples. CDR3 in DNA: TGTGCCAGCAGCTTAACAGCGGGAGGGCAGAATGAGCAGTTCTTC. Its protein is CASSLTAGGQNEQFF. The whole variable domain, filled in from reference TRBV7-3 and TRBJ2-1, reads GAGVSQTPSNKVTEKGKYVELRCDPISGHTALYWYRQSLGQGPEFLIYFQGTGAADDSGLPNDRFFAVRPEGSVSTLKIQRTERGDSAVYLCASSLTAGGQNEQFFGPGTRLTVL.